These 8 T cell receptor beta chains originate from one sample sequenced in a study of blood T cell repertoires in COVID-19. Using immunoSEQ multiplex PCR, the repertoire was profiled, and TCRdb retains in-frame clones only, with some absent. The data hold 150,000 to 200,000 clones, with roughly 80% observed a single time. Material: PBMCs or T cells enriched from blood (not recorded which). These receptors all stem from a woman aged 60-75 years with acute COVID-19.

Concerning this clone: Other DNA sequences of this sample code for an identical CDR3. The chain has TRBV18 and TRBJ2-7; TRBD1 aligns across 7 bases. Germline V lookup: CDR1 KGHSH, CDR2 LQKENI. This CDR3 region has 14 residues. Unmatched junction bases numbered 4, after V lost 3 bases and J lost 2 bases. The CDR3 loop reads CASSPRQGTYEQYV. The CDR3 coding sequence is TGTGCCAGCTCACCTCGACAGGGTACCTACGAGCAGTACGTC.

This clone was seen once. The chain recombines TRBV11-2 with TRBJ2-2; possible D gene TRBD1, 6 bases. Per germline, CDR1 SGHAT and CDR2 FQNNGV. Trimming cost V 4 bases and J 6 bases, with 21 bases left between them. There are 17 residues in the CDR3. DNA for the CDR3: TGTGCCAGCAGCTCACATTTGGGGGCGCTTCTCTCCGGGGAGCTGTTTTTT. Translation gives CASSSHLGALLSGELFF.

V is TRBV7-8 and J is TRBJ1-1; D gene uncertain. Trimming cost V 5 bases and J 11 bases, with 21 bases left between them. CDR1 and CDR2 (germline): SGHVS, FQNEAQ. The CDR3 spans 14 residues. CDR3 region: CASSRDGGQGRAFF. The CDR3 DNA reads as TGTGCCAGCAGCCGAGACGGAGGTCAAGGTAGGGCTTTCTTT.

CDR3 amino acids: CASSPPGTGLRNTEAFF. Here the CDR3 DNA reads TGTGCCAGCTCACCTCCTGGGACAGGGTTAAGGAACACTGAAGCTTTCTTT. The chain links TRBV18 to TRBJ1-1, with TRBD1 identical over 9 bases. With V trimmed by 3 bases and J by 1 base, 9 bases remained unmatched. CDR1 is KGHSH and CDR2 is LQKENI in the germline V gene. This CDR3 has 17 amino acids. Full variable domain (rest looked up from reference TRBV18 and TRBJ1-1): NAGVMQNPRHLVRRRGQEARLRCSPMKGHSHVYWYRQLPEEGLKFMVYLQKENIIDESGMPKERFSAEFPKEGPSILRIQQVVRGDSAAYFCASSPPGTGLRNTEAFFGQGTRLTVV.

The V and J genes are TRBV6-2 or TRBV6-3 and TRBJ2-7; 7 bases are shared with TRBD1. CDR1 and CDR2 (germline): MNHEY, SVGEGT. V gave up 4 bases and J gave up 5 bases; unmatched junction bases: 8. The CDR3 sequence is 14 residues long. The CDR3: CASSFLDRAHEQYF. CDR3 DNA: TGTGCCAGCAGTTTCTTAGACAGGGCCCACGAGCAGTACTTC.

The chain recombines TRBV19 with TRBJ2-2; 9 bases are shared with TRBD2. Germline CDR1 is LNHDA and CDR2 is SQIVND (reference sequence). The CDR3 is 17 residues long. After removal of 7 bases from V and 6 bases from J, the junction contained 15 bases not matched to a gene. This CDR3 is CASKDRLAGGPAGELFF. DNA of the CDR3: TGTGCCAGTAAGGATAGGCTTGCGGGGGGGCCCGCCGGGGAGCTGTTTTTT.

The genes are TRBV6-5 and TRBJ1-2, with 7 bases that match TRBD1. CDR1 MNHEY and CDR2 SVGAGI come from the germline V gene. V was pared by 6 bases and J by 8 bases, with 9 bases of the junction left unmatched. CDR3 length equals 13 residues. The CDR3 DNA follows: TGTGCCAGCAGCCGAGGCGGGACAGACGGCTACACCTTC. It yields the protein CASSRGGTDGYTF.

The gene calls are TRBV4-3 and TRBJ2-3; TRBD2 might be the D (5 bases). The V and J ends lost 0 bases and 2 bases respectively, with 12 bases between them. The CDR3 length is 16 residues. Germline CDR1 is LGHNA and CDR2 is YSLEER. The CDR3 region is CASSQDRAGATDTQYF. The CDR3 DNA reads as TGCGCCAGCAGCCAAGATCGTGCGGGCGCCACAGATACGCAGTATTTT.